One T cell receptor beta chain is described in this entry. The sample is drawn from a study of OX40 agonist ivuxolimab in advanced cancers. Germline V lookup: CDR1 SGHNT, CDR2 YENEEA. The V and J ends lost 3 bases and 2 bases, in that order; junction bases with no gene match: 10. CDR3 length equals 17 residues. The timepoints at which blood was sampled were baseline, cycle 4 day 1, and cycle 7 day 1. Sequenced by immunoSEQ multiplex PCR; TCRdb stores in-frame clones only, minus some. The sample has 13,000 to 15,000 clones, around nine tenths seen once. The receptor was derived from an adult with an advanced solid tumor such as melanoma, head and neck, liver or kidney cancer. This chain links TRBV11-3 with TRBJ2-7, with 10 bases identical to TRBD1. Here the sequenced sample was CD4+ or CD8+ T cells sorted from blood, taken in a trial of the OX40 agonist ivuxolimab. The CDR3 region has the DNA TGTGCCAGCAGCTTGGGGACAGGGGTCTCCCCAACCTACGAGCAGTACTTC. It codes for CASSLGTGVSPTYEQYF.